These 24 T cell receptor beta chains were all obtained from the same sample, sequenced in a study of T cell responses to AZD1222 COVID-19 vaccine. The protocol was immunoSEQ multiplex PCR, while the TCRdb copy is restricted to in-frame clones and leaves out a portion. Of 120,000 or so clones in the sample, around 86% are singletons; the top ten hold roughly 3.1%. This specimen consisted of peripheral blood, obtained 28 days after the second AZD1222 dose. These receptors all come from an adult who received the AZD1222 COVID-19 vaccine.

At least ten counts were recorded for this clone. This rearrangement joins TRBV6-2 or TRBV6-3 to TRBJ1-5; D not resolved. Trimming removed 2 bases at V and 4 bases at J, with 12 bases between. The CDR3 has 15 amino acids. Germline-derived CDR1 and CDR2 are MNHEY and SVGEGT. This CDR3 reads CASSYVEVPNQPQHF. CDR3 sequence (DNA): TGTGCCAGCAGTTACGTCGAGGTCCCAAATCAGCCCCAGCATTTT.

CDR3 protein: CASSQPTSGVSGELFF. CDR3 sequence (DNA): TGTGCCAGCAGCCAGCCCACTAGCGGGGTTAGCGGGGAGCTGTTTTTT. The genes are TRBV4-2 and TRBJ2-2; 10 bases line up with TRBD2. CDR1 is LGHNA, CDR2 YNFKEQ, per germline. CDR3 size: 16 residues. V gave up 3 bases and J gave up 7 bases; unmatched junction bases: 8.

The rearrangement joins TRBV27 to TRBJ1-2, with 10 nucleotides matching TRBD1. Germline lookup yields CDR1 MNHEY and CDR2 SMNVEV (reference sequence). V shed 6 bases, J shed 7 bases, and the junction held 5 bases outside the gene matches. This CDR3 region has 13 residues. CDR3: CASRTGGPSGYTF. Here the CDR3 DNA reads TGTGCCAGCAGGACAGGGGGCCCAAGTGGCTACACCTTC.

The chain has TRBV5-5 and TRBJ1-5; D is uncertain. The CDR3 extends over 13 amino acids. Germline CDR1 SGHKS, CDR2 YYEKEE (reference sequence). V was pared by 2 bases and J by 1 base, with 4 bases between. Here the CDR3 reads CASSFQSNQPQHF. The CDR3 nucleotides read TGTGCCAGCAGCTTTCAAAGCAATCAGCCCCAGCATTTT.

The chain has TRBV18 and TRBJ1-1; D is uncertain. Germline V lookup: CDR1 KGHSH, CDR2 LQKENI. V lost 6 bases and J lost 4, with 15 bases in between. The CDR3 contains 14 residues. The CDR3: CASSPGGVGTEAFF. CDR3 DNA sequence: TGTGCCAGCTCCCCAGGCGGGGTGGGCACTGAAGCTTTCTTT.

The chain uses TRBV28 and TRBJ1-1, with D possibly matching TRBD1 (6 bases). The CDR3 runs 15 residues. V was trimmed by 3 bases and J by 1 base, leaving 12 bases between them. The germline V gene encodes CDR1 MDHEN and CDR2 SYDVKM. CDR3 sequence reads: CASSFPGQRNTEAFF. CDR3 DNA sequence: TGTGCCAGCAGTTTTCCGGGACAAAGGAACACTGAAGCTTTCTTT.

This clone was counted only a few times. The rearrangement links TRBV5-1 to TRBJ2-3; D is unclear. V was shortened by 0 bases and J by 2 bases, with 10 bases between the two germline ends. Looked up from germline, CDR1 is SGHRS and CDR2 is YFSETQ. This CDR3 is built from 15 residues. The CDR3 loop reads CASSLEEFSTDTQYF. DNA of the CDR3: TGCGCCAGCAGCTTGGAGGAATTTTCCACAGATACGCAGTATTTT.

The CDR3 region has the DNA TGTGCCAGCAGCTTGGGGACCCAGAGCGCCAAAAACATTCAGTACTTC. It specifies CASSLGTQSAKNIQYF. The gene calls are TRBV7-2 and TRBJ2-4, with D tentatively TRBD1 or TRBD2 (5 bases each). Per the germline V gene, CDR1 is SGHTA and CDR2 is FQGNSA. The CDR3 is made up of 16 amino acids. The ends were cut back, 3 bases at V and 1 base at J, with 13 bases in the middle.

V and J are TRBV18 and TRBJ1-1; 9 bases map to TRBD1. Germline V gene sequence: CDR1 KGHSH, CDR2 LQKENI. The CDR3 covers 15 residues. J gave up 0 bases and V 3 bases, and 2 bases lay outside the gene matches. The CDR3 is CASSPGQGLNTEAFF. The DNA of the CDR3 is TGTGCCAGCTCACCGGGACAGGGTTTGAACACTGAAGCTTTCTTT.

CDR3 bases: TGCAGCGTTGAGGGACAGGACATGAACACTGAAGCTTTCTTT. Encoded protein: CSVEGQDMNTEAFF. This chain uses TRBV29-1 with TRBJ1-1; 8 nucleotides agree with TRBD1. Germline lookup yields CDR1 SQVTM and CDR2 ANQGSEA. V lost 3 bases and J lost 0; bases outside the gene matches: 3. This CDR3 comprises 14 residues.

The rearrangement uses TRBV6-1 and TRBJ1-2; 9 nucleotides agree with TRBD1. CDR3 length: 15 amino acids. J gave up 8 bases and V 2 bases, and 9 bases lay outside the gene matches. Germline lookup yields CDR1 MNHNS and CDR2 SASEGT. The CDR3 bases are TGTGCCAGCAGTGAACTAGGACAGGGGCCGGAGGGCTACACCTTC. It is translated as CASSELGQGPEGYTF.

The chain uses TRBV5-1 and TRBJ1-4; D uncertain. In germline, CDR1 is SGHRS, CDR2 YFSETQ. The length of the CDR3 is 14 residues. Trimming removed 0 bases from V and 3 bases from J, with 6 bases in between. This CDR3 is CASSLGSPNEKLFF. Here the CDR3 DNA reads TGCGCCAGCAGCTTGGGTAGTCCTAATGAAAAACTGTTTTTT.

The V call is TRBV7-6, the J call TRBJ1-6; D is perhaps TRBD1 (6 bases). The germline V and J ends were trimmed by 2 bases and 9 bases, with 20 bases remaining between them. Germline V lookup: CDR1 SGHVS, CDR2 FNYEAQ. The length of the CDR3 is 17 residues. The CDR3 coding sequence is TGTGCCAGCAGCTTATCCCAACCACGACAGGCGGGTTCACCCCTCCACTTT. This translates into CASSLSQPRQAGSPLHF.

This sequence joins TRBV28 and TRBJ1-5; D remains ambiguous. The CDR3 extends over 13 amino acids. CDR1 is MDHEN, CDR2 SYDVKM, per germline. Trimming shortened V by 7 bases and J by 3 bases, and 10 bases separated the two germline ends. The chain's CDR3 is CASTMGLNQPQHF. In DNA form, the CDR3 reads TGTGCCAGCACCATGGGCCTCAATCAGCCCCAGCATTTT.

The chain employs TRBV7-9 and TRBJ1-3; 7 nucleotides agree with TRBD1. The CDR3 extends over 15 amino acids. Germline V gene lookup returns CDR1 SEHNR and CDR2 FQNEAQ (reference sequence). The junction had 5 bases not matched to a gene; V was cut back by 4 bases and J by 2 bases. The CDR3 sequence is CASSSTDRAGNTIYF. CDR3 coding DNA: TGTGCCAGCAGCTCGACCGACAGGGCTGGAAACACCATATATTTT. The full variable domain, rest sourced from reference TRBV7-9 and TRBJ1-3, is DTGVSQNPRHKITKRGQNVTFRCDPISEHNRLYWYRQTLGQGPEFLTYFQNEAQLEKSRLLSDRFSAERPKGSFSTLEIQRTEQGDSAMYLCASSSTDRAGNTIYFGEGSWLTVV.

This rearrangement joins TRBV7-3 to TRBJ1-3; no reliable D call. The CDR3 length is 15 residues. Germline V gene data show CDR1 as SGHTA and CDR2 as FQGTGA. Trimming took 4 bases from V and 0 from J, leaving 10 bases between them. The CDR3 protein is CASSSDSSSGNTIYF. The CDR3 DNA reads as TGTGCCAGCAGCTCGGACTCCAGCTCTGGAAACACCATATATTTT.

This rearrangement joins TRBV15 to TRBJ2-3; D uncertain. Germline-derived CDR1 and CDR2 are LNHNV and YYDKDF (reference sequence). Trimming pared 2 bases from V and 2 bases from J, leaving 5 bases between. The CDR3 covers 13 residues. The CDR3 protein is CATSRSPTDTQYF. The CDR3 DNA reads TGTGCCACCAGCAGAAGCCCCACAGATACGCAGTATTTT. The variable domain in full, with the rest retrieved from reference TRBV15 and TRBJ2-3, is DAMVIQNPRYQVTQFGKPVTLSCSQTLNHNVMYWYQQKSSQAPKLLFHYYDKDFNNEADTPDNFQSRRPNTSFCFLDIRSPGLGDTAMYLCATSRSPTDTQYFGPGTRLTVL.

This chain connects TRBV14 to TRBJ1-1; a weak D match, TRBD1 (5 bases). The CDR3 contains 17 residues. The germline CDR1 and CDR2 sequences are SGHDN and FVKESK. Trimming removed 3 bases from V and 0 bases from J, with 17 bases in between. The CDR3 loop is CASSQGDGYYMNTEAFF. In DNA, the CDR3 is TGTGCCAGCAGCCAGGGGGACGGTTATTACATGAACACTGAAGCTTTCTTT.

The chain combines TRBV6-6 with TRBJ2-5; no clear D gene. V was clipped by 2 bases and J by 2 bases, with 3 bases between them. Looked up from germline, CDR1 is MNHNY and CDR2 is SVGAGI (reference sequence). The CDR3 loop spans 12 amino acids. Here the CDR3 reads CASSYPQETQYF. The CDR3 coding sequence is TGTGCCAGCAGTTACCCTCAAGAGACCCAGTACTTC.

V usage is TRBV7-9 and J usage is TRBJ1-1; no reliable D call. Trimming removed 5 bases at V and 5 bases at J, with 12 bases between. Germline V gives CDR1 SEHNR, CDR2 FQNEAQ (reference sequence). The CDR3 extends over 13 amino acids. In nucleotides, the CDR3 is TGTGCCAGCAGCCGAACCATCGAAACTGAAGCTTTCTTT. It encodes CASSRTIETEAFF.

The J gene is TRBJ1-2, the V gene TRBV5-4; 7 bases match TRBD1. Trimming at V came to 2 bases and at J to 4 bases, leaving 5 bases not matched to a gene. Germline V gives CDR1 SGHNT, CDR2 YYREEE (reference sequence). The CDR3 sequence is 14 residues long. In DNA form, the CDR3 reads TGTGCCAGCAGCTTCCGGACAGGCGTCTATGGCTACACCTTC. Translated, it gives CASSFRTGVYGYTF.

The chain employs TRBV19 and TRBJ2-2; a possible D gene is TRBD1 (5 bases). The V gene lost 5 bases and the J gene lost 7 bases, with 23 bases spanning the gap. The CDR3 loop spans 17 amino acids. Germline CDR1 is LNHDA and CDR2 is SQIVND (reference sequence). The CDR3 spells CASSSDARMGRSGELFF. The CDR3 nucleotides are TGTGCCAGTAGTTCTGACGCTCGCATGGGGCGGAGCGGGGAGCTGTTTTTT.

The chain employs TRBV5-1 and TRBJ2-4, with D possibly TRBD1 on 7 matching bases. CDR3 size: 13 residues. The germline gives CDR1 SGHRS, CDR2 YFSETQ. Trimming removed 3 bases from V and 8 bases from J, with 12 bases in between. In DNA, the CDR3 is TGCGCCAGCAGCTGGGGGGACAGTTACATTCAGTACTTC. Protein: CASSWGDSYIQYF.

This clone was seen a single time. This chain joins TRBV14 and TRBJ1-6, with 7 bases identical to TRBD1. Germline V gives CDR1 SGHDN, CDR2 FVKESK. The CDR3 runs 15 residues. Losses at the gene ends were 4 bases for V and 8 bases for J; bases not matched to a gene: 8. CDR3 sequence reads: CASSPLGQADSPLHF. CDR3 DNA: TGTGCCAGCAGCCCTCTAGGACAGGCTGATTCACCCCTCCACTTT. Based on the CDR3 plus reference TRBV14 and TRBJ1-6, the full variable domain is EAGVTQFPSHSVIEKGQTVTLRCDPISGHDNLYWYRRVMGKEIKFLLHFVKESKQDESGMPNNRFLAERTGGTYSTLKVQPAELEDSGVYFCASSPLGQADSPLHFGNGTRLTVT.